The TCR beta chain under discussion was sequenced for a study of T cells expressing NK-cell markers. Overall study context: Each TCR beta repertoire originated in sorted T cells that were CD3+CD56+NKG2C+, CD3+CD56+NKG2C- or CD3+CD56-NKG2C+. Eight donors were sequenced, seven testing HCMV-seropositive and one testing seronegative. Study-wide results and caveats: Once again these clonotypes came out on top in the CD3+CD56-NKG2C+ fraction of a few donors.

No DNA is given; TCRdb re-called the 5' RACE reads and lists each CDR3 protein once. In all, the sample yields about 460,000 distinct CDR3 sequences. About this clonotype itself: Its antigen remains unidentified.

This CDR3 is 17 amino acids long. Germline lookup yields CDR1 SGHRS and CDR2 YFSETQ. The sequenced sample was blood T cells: a sorted CD56 or NKG2C T cell subset, CD4+ or CD8+ T cells, or bulk PBMC T cells (not recorded which). The chain joins TRBV5-1 to TRBJ2-5; TCRdb names TRBD1, which stays unverified in the absence of DNA. The TCR was taken from a woman in her 50s in good health. The CDR3 here is CASSLAKGDPLQETQYF.